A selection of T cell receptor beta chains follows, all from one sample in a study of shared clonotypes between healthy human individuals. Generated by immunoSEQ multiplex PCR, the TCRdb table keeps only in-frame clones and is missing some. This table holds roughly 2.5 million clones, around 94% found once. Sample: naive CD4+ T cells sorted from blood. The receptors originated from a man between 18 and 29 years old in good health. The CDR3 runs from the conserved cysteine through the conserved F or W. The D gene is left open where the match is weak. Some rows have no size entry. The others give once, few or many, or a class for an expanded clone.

CDR3aa: CASSLERPGQGPRRTDTQYF; CDR3nt: TGTGCCAGCAGCTTAGAGCGGCCGGGACAGGGGCCCCGTCGCACAGATACGCAGTATTTT; abundance: once; j_gene: TRBJ2-3; d_gene: TRBD1; v_gene: TRBV7-6
CDR3aa: CASSLYVTGGFYNEQFF; CDR3nt: TGTGCCAGCAGCTTGTACGTGACAGGGGGGTTCTACAATGAGCAGTTCTTC; abundance: NA; j_gene: TRBJ2-1; d_gene: TRBD1; v_gene: TRBV5-4
CDR3aa: CASSERDSNSYEQYF; CDR3nt: TGTGCCAGCAGTGAAAGGGACTCCAATTCCTACGAGCAGTACTTC; abundance: NA; j_gene: TRBJ2-7; d_gene: NA; v_gene: TRBV6-1
CDR3aa: CASSLDPGSPLHF; CDR3nt: TGCGCCAGCAGCTTGGATCCCGGATCACCCCTCCACTTT; abundance: NA; j_gene: TRBJ1-6; d_gene: NA; v_gene: TRBV5-1
CDR3aa: CASSSPGQVALGGYEQYF; CDR3nt: TGTGCCAGCAGCTCCCCGGGACAGGTTGCCCTCGGGGGCTACGAGCAGTACTTC; abundance: NA; j_gene: TRBJ2-7; d_gene: TRBD1; v_gene: TRBV13
CDR3aa: CASSGTGQSGGYTF; CDR3nt: TGTGCCAGCAGTGGAACTGGACAGTCGGGCGGCTACACCTTC; abundance: NA; j_gene: TRBJ1-2; d_gene: NA; v_gene: TRBV6-5
CDR3aa: CASDRQGVNTEAFF; CDR3nt: TGTGCCAGCGACCGACAGGGGGTGAACACTGAAGCTTTCTTT; abundance: NA; j_gene: TRBJ1-1; d_gene: TRBD1; v_gene: TRBV6-1
CDR3aa: CASSPRTGVEAFF; CDR3nt: TGTGCCAGCAGCCCACGGACAGGGGTCGAAGCTTTCTTT; abundance: NA; j_gene: TRBJ1-1; d_gene: TRBD1; v_gene: TRBV9
CDR3aa: CASSALANEQFF; CDR3nt: TGTGCCAGTAGTGCACTAGCAAATGAGCAGTTCTTC; abundance: NA; j_gene: TRBJ2-1; d_gene: NA; v_gene: TRBV19
CDR3aa: CASSLGTGGYGYTF; CDR3nt: TGTGCCAGCAGCTTAGGGACAGGGGGCTATGGCTACACCTTC; abundance: few; j_gene: TRBJ1-2; d_gene: TRBD1; v_gene: TRBV7-2
CDR3aa: CASSPERPNEKLFF; CDR3nt: TGCGCCAGCAGCCCCGAGAGGCCAAATGAAAAACTGTTTTTT; abundance: NA; j_gene: TRBJ1-4; d_gene: NA; v_gene: TRBV4-1